This entry lists 30 T cell receptor beta chains sequenced from one sample in a study of blood T cell repertoires in COVID-19 (dated by TCRdb to about 2020). The receptor library was made with the immunoSEQ multiplex PCR assay. Drawn from immuneACCESS, this table holds only the in-frame rearrangements with V and J called that TCRdb kept. Clones are partly lost; checked studies trace under half to an unresolved V gene and leave the rest unexplained. This sample holds tens of thousands of clones; approximately 92% were observed only once. The ten top clones hold about a sixth of the sample. Sequenced sample: peripheral blood. The receptors stem from a woman aged 60-75 years with COVID-19, enrolled during active disease.

The chain uses TRBV23-1 and TRBJ1-1; perhaps TRBD1 as D (5 bases). TRBV23-1 is noted as an ORF with a role that remains uncertain. The V end lost 11 bases, the J end lost 5 bases, and 18 bases lay between the germline ends. The CDR3 consists of 13 residues. The CDR3 DNA sequence: TGCGCCGACCTTCGGAAGGGGCGAACTGAAGCTTTCTTT. Amino acids: CADLRKGRTEAFF.

CDR3: CASSQTGNSPLHF. The CDR3 DNA follows: TGTGCCAGCAGCCAAACTGGTAATTCACCCCTCCACTTT. V usage is TRBV7-3 and J usage is TRBJ1-6, with D unresolved. The germline CDR1 and CDR2 sequences are SGHTA and FQGTGA. The CDR3 contains 13 residues. Trimming removed 5 bases at V and 6 bases at J, with 8 bases between.

The rearrangement joins TRBV28 to TRBJ1-4; D remains ambiguous. The ends were cut back, 1 base at V and 4 bases at J, with 7 bases in the middle. The CDR3 is 14 residues long. Germline-derived CDR1 and CDR2 are MDHEN and SYDVKM. The CDR3 bases are TGTGCCAGCAGTTTATCCGGGAGTAATGAAAAACTGTTTTTT. Translating gives CASSLSGSNEKLFF. The full variable domain, rest sourced from reference TRBV28 and TRBJ1-4, is DVKVTQSSRYLVKRTGEKVFLECVQDMDHENMFWYRQDPGLGLRLIYFSYDVKMKEKGDIPEGYSVSREKKERFSLILESASTNQTSMYLCASSLSGSNEKLFFGSGTQLSVL.

V usage is TRBV18 and J usage is TRBJ1-5; D perhaps matches TRBD1 (6 bases). This CDR3 comprises 14 residues. V dropped 4 bases and J dropped 6 bases, with 13 bases sitting between them. Germline V gene sequence: CDR1 KGHSH, CDR2 LQKENI. The CDR3 nucleotides are TGTGCCAGCTCACGGGGGGGCACGGGTCAGCCCCAGCATTTT. Its protein product is CASSRGGTGQPQHF. Full variable domain (rest looked up from reference TRBV18 and TRBJ1-5): NAGVMQNPRHLVRRRGQEARLRCSPMKGHSHVYWYRQLPEEGLKFMVYLQKENIIDESGMPKERFSAEFPKEGPSILRIQQVVRGDSAAYFCASSRGGTGQPQHFGDGTRLSIL.

The chain links TRBV2 to TRBJ1-1; 10 bases map to TRBD1. This CDR3 region has 14 residues. Germline values: CDR1 SNHLY, CDR2 FYNNEI. J gave up 3 bases and V 6 bases, and 4 bases lay outside the gene matches. CDR3 DNA sequence: TGTGCCAGCAGGACAGGGGGCGCTTACACTGAAGCTTTCTTT. Translated: CASRTGGAYTEAFF.

The chain joins TRBV11-2 to TRBJ2-7; TRBD2 matches 12 bases. The CDR3 has 14 amino acids. Trimming removed 5 bases from V and 1 base from J; junction bases left unmatched: 0. The V gene's germline CDR1 is SGHAT and CDR2 FQNNGV. The CDR3 region has the DNA TGTGCCAGCAGCCTAGCGGGAGGGTCCTACGAGCAGTACTTC. It translates to CASSLAGGSYEQYF. Full variable domain (outside the CDR3, taken from reference TRBV11-2 and TRBJ2-7): EAGVAQSPRYKIIEKRQSVAFWCNPISGHATLYWYQQILGQGPKLLIQFQNNGVVDDSQLPKDRFSAERLKGVDSTLKIQPAKLEDSAVYLCASSLAGGSYEQYFGPGTRLTVT.

The rearrangement links TRBV3-1 (or the pseudogene TRBV3-2) to TRBJ2-7; D uncertain. Germline loops: CDR1 LGHDT, CDR2 YNNKEL (reference sequence). This CDR3 contains 12 residues. V was clipped by 3 bases and J by 0 bases, with 3 bases between them. CDR3 in amino acids: CASSHLSYEQYF. The CDR3, as DNA: TGTGCCAGCAGCCACCTCTCCTACGAGCAGTACTTC.

The chain links TRBV7-2 to TRBJ2-1, with 9 bases aligning to TRBD2. Unmatched junction bases numbered 8, after V lost 1 base and J lost 7 bases. This CDR3 has 16 residues. CDR1 and CDR2 from the germline V gene are SGHTA and FQGNSA. CDR3 loop: CASSLGVLAGTNEQFF. The DNA of the CDR3 is TGTGCCAGCAGCTTAGGGGTCCTAGCGGGAACTAATGAGCAGTTCTTC.

The genes are TRBV19 and TRBJ1-3, with D tentatively TRBD1 (5 bases). V lost 1 base, J lost 0 bases, and 10 bases lay in between. The CDR3 is 16 amino acids. CDR1 and CDR2 from the germline V gene are LNHDA and SQIVND (reference sequence). CDR3 amino acids: CASSIVGTYSGNTIYF. CDR3 nucleotide sequence: TGTGCCAGTAGTATAGTGGGGACTTACTCTGGAAACACCATATATTTT.

V gene TRBV18 combines with J gene TRBJ1-1, with no clear D. Trimming cost V 1 base and J 5 bases, with 8 bases left between them. This CDR3 is built from 13 residues. Germline V lookup: CDR1 KGHSH, CDR2 LQKENI. The DNA of the CDR3 is TGTGCCAGCTCACCACAACACGAAACTGAAGCTTTCTTT. It is translated as CASSPQHETEAFF.

The V and J genes are TRBV28 and TRBJ2-7; D ambiguous. In germline, CDR1 is MDHEN, CDR2 SYDVKM. The CDR3 is 12 amino acids. Trimming took 2 bases from V and 3 from J, leaving 5 bases between them. The CDR3 nucleotides are TGTGCCAGCAGTTTACGGTTCTACGAGCAGTACTTC. It translates to CASSLRFYEQYF.

The chain carries TRBV19 and TRBJ1-1; 12 bases map to TRBD1. The CDR3 has 16 amino acids. Germline CDR1 LNHDA, CDR2 SQIVND (reference sequence). J gave up 3 bases and V 6 bases, and 8 bases lay outside the gene matches. The CDR3 sequence: CASRGTGGALDTEAFF. The DNA for the CDR3 is TGTGCCAGTAGGGGGACAGGGGGCGCCTTGGACACTGAAGCTTTCTTT. Looking up the rest from reference TRBV19 and TRBJ1-1 gives the full variable domain: DGGITQSPKYLFRKEGQNVTLSCEQNLNHDAMYWYRQDPGQGLRLIYYSQIVNDFQKGDIAEGYSVSREKKESFPLTVTSAQKNPTAFYLCASRGTGGALDTEAFFGQGTRLTVV.

CDR3 loop: CASRARGGTGGSYGYTF. CDR3 in DNA: TGTGCCAGCAGGGCCAGAGGGGGGACAGGGGGCAGCTATGGCTACACCTTC. V gene TRBV2 combines with J gene TRBJ1-2; 12 positions match TRBD1. V lost 6 bases to trimming and J lost 4 bases; unmatched junction nucleotides: 12. This CDR3 is built from 17 residues. The V gene's germline CDR1 is SNHLY and CDR2 FYNNEI. The complete variable domain, with remaining parts taken from reference TRBV2 and TRBJ1-2, reads EPEVTQTPSHQVTQMGQEVILRCVPISNHLYFYWYRQILGQKVEFLVSFYNNEISEKSEIFDDQFSVERPDGSNFTLKIRSTKLEDSAMYFCASRARGGTGGSYGYTFGSGTRLTVV.

The chain joins TRBV24-1 to TRBJ2-7, with 9 bases that match TRBD1. This CDR3 has 14 amino acids. V was clipped by 7 bases and J by 0 bases; unmatched bases: 3. The germline V gene encodes CDR1 KGHDR and CDR2 SFDVKD. CDR3 sequence reads: CATRATGGSYEQYF. The CDR3 nucleotides are TGTGCCACCAGGGCGACAGGGGGCTCCTACGAGCAGTACTTC.

The gene calls are TRBV19 and TRBJ2-3; 10 nucleotides agree with TRBD1. Looked up from germline, CDR1 is LNHDA and CDR2 is SQIVND (reference sequence). The CDR3 runs 15 residues. With V trimmed by 5 bases and J by 1 base, 3 bases remained unmatched. The CDR3 spells CASSRTGGGTDTQYF. CDR3 DNA: TGTGCCAGTAGTCGGACAGGGGGTGGCACAGATACGCAGTATTTT.

This clone was detected once. This chain links TRBV18 with TRBJ2-7; TRBD1 is a possible D gene (6 bases). V lost 2 bases, J lost 3 bases, and 8 bases lay in between. The germline gives CDR1 KGHSH, CDR2 LQKENI. The CDR3 is made up of 13 amino acids. The CDR3 DNA follows: TGTGCCAGCTCACCATCACAGGGCTACGAGCAGTACTTC. Encoded protein: CASSPSQGYEQYF.

This clone was observed once. The rearrangement joins TRBV30 to TRBJ1-6; the D gene is possibly TRBD1 (5 bases). Germline V gene data show CDR1 as GTSNPN and CDR2 as SVGIG (reference sequence). The CDR3 length is 14 residues. Trimming pared 0 bases from V and 4 bases from J, leaving 7 bases between. CDR3 sequence reads: CAWSVGGYNSPLHF. DNA for the CDR3: TGTGCCTGGAGTGTCGGGGGGTATAATTCACCCCTCCACTTT.

The chain links TRBV6-6 to TRBJ1-6; 9 nucleotides align to TRBD1. The CDR3 loop spans 15 amino acids. Germline V gene sequence: CDR1 MNHNY, CDR2 SVGAGI (reference sequence). The J segment lost 7 bases and the V segment lost 5 bases, leaving 6 bases of the junction unmatched. The CDR3 DNA reads TGTGCCAGCAGTCCGCTCGGACAGGGGAATTCACCCCTCCACTTT. Translating gives CASSPLGQGNSPLHF.

V and J are TRBV11-2 and TRBJ2-7; the match to TRBD2 covers 7 bases. Germline lookup yields CDR1 SGHAT and CDR2 FQNNGV. J lost 3 bases, V lost 0 bases, and 8 bases had no gene match. The CDR3 is made up of 16 amino acids. The DNA of the CDR3 is TGTGCCAGCAGCTTAGAAACTGCGGGAGTTTTCTACGAGCAGTACTTC. Amino acid sequence: CASSLETAGVFYEQYF.

This chain uses TRBV7-2 with TRBJ1-4, with D unclear. The ends were cut back, 5 bases at V and 8 bases at J, with 15 bases in the middle. The germline gives CDR1 SGHTA, CDR2 FQGNSA. The CDR3 spans 14 residues. The CDR3 reads CASSREILGEKLFF. The CDR3 region has the DNA TGTGCCAGCAGCCGGGAAATCCTGGGGGAAAAACTGTTTTTT.

The rearrangement joins TRBV24-1 to TRBJ1-5; perhaps TRBD1 as D (6 bases). V was pared by 7 bases and J by 0 bases, with 12 bases between. Germline loops: CDR1 KGHDR, CDR2 SFDVKD. The CDR3 is 15 amino acids. The CDR3 nucleotides read TGTGCCACCAGCCCCAGGGGTTTTAGCAATCAGCCCCAGCATTTT. Protein sequence: CATSPRGFSNQPQHF.

This chain joins TRBV10-3 and TRBJ1-2; maybe TRBD1 (6 bases). CDR3 length: 11 residues. The V and J ends lost 8 bases and 7 bases respectively, with 11 bases between them. The V gene's germline CDR1 is ENHRY and CDR2 SYGVKD. The DNA of the CDR3 is TGTGCCATCCGACAGGAGAGTGGCTACACCTTC. Residues: CAIRQESGYTF.

This clone counts as medium-sized. V usage is TRBV10-3 and J usage is TRBJ2-7, with 9 nucleotides matching TRBD1. CDR1 and CDR2 from the germline V gene are ENHRY and SYGVKD. The CDR3 covers 12 residues. The V segment lost 10 bases and the J segment 5 bases; nucleotides outside the gene matches: 6. The CDR3 is CATRDRDDEQYF. The CDR3 nucleotides read TGTGCCACCAGGGACAGGGACGACGAGCAGTACTTC.

The V call is TRBV5-4, the J call TRBJ2-7, with D hard to call. The germline V gene has CDR1 SGHNT and CDR2 YYREEE (reference sequence). This CDR3 region has 15 residues. Trimming took 0 bases from V and 3 from J, leaving 13 bases between them. The chain's CDR3 is CASSLVGKKYYEQYF. The CDR3 DNA is TGTGCCAGCAGCTTGGTTGGCAAGAAATACTACGAGCAGTACTTC.

This CDR3 reads CASSMAAGINYGYTF. CDR3 sequence (DNA): TGTGCCAGTAGTATGGCGGCAGGGATCAACTATGGCTACACCTTC. The chain joins TRBV19 to TRBJ1-2; TRBD1 is a possible D gene (5 bases). Germline V gene sequence: CDR1 LNHDA, CDR2 SQIVND (reference sequence). V dropped 3 bases and J dropped 2 bases, with 13 bases sitting between them. The CDR3 has 15 amino acids.

V usage is TRBV11-3 and J usage is TRBJ1-1, with TRBD1 matching over 7 bases. CDR1 SGHNT and CDR2 YENEEA come from the germline V gene. V trimming: 5 bases; J trimming: 10 bases; junction bases outside the gene matches: 10. The length of the CDR3 is 13 residues. The CDR3, as DNA: TGTGCCAGCAGCCCTTTCCAGGGGGTCGGAGCTTTCTTT. Translated, it gives CASSPFQGVGAFF.

This chain links TRBV9 with TRBJ2-5; 12 bases align to TRBD2. The CDR3 covers 15 residues. Germline V lookup: CDR1 SGDLS, CDR2 YYNGEE. With V trimmed by 3 bases and J by 5 bases, 5 bases remained unmatched. In DNA, the CDR3 is TGTGCCAGCAGCGCCCTAGCGGGAGGGTCGGAGACCCAGTACTTC. This sequence encodes CASSALAGGSETQYF.

This chain uses TRBV21-1 with TRBJ1-2. TRBV21-1 is a pseudogene. This CDR3 region has 15 residues. DNA for the CDR3: TGTGCCAGCAGCAAAGTGGATAAAGACTTCTATGGCTACACCTTC. Amino acids: CASSKVDKDFYGYTF.

The chain links TRBV9 to TRBJ1-4; tentative D call: TRBD1 (5 bases). CDR1 and CDR2 from the germline V gene are SGDLS and YYNGEE. The CDR3 is 14 amino acids. V lost 7 bases and J lost 1, with 11 bases in between. CDR3 nucleotide sequence: TGTGCCAGCGCCCTGCAGGGAACTAATGAAAAACTGTTTTTT. It yields the protein CASALQGTNEKLFF.

V gene TRBV5-1 combines with J gene TRBJ2-2, with 10 bases lining up with TRBD2. Germline-derived CDR1 and CDR2 are SGHRS and YFSETQ. With 4 bases clipped from V and 3 bases from J, the junction kept 15 bases outside the gene matches. This CDR3 has 19 residues. The CDR3 sequence: CASSTGLSGRAGYTGELFF. The CDR3, as DNA: TGCGCCAGCAGCACGGGACTAAGCGGGAGGGCCGGGTACACCGGGGAGCTGTTTTTT. The full variable domain, its missing parts supplied by reference TRBV5-1 and TRBJ2-2, is KAGVTQTPRYLIKTRGQQVTLSCSPISGHRSVSWYQQTPGQGLQFLFEYFSETQRNKGNFPGRFSGRQFSNSRSEMNVSTLELGDSALYLCASSTGLSGRAGYTGELFFGEGSRLTVL.